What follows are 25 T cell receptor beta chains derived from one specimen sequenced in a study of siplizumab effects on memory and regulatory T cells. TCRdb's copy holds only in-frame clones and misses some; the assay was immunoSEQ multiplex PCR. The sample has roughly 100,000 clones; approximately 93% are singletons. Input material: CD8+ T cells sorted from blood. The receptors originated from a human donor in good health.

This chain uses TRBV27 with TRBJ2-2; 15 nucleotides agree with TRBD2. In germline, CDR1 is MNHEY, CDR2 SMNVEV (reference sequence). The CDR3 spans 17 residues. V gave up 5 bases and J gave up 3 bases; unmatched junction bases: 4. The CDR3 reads CASSPGLAGGYTGELFF. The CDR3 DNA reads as TGTGCCAGCAGTCCGGGACTAGCGGGAGGATACACCGGGGAGCTGTTTTTT.

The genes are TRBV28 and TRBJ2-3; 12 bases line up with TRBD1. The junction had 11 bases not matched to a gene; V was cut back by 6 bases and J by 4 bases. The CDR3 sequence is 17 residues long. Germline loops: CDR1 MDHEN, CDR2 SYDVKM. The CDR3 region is CASRKLPGQGASDTQYF. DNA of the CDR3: TGTGCCAGCAGGAAATTACCGGGACAGGGGGCGTCAGATACGCAGTATTTT.

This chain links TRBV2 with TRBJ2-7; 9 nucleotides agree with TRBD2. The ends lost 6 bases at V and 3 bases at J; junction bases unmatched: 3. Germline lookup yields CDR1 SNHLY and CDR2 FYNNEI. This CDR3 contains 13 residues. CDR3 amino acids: CASRGSGSYEQYF. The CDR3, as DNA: TGTGCCAGCAGGGGTAGCGGGAGCTACGAGCAGTACTTC.

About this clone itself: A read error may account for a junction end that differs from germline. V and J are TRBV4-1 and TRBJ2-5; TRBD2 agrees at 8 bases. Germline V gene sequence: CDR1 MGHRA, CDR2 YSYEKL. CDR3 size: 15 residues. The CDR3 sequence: CASSQGIAGRETQYF. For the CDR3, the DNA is TGCGCTAGCAGCCAAGGGATAGCGGGAAGGGAGACCCAGTACTTC.

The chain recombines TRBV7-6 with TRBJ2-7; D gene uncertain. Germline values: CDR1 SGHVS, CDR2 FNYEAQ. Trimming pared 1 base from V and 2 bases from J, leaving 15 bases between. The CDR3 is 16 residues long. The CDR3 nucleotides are TGTGCCAGCAGCTTAGGGGCCCGGCAGGTGGCCTACGAGCAGTACTTC. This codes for CASSLGARQVAYEQYF.

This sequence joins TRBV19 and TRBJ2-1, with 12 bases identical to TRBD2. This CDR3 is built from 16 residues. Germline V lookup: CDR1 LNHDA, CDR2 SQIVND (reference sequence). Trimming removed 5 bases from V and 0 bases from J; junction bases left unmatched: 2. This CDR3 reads CASSLAGGSSYNEQFF. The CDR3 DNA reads TGTGCCAGTAGTCTAGCGGGAGGGAGCTCCTACAATGAGCAGTTCTTC.

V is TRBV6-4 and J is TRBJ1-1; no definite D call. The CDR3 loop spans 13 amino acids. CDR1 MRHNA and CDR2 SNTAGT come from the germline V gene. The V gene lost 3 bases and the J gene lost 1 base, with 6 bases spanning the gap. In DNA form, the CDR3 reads TGTGCCAGCAGTGATCGGGAGAACACTGAAGCTTTCTTT. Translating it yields CASSDRENTEAFF.

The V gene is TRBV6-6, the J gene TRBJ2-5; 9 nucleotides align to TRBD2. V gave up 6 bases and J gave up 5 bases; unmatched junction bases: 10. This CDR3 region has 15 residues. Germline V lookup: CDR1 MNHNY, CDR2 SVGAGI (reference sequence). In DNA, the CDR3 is TGTGCCAGCAGGGGGATAGCGGGAGCTCGGGAGACCCAGTACTTC. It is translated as CASRGIAGARETQYF.

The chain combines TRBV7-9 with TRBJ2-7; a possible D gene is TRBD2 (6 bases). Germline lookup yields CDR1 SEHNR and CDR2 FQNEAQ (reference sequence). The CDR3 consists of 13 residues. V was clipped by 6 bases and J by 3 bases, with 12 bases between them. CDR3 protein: CASRSGRDYEQYF. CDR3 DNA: TGTGCCAGCAGGTCCGGGCGGGACTACGAGCAGTACTTC.

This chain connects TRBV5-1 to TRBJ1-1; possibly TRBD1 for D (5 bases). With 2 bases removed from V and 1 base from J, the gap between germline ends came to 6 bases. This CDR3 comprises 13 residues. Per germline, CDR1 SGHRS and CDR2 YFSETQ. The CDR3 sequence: CASSFGTNTEAFF. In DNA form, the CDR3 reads TGCGCCAGCAGCTTCGGGACGAACACTGAAGCTTTCTTT.

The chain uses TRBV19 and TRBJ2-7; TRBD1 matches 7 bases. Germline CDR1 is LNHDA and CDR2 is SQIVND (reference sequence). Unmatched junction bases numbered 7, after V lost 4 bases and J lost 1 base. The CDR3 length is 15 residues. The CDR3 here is CASSKTTGRSYEQYF. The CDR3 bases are TGTGCCAGTAGTAAAACGACAGGGCGGTCCTACGAGCAGTACTTC.

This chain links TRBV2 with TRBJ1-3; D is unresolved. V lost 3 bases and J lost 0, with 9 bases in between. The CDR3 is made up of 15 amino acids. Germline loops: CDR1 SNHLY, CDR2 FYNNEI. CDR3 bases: TGTGCCAGCAGTGAGGTGTCCCTCTCTGGAAACACCATATATTTT. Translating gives CASSEVSLSGNTIYF.

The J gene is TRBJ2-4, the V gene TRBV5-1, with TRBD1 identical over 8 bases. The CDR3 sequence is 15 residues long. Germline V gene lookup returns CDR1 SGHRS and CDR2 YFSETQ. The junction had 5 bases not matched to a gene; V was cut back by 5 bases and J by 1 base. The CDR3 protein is CASRSYRGAKNIQYF. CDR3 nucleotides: TGCGCCAGCAGATCTTACAGGGGGGCCAAAAACATTCAGTACTTC.

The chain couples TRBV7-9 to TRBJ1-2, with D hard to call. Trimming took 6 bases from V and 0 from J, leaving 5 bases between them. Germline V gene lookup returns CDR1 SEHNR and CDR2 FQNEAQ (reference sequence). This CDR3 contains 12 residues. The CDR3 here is CASRPANYGYTF. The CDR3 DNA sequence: TGTGCCAGCAGACCGGCTAACTATGGCTACACCTTC.

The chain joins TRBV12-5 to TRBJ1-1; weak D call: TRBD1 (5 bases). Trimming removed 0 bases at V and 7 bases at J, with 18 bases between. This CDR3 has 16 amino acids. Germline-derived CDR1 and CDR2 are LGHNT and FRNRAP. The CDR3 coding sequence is TGTGCTAGTGGTTTGGTACTTGGGGCAGCTCGATTTGAAGCTTTCTTT. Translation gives CASGLVLGAARFEAFF.

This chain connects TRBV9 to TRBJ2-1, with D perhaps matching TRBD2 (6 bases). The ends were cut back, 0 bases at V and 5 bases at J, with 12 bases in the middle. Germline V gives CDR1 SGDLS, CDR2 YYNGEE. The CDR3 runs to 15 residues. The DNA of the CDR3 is TGTGCCAGCAGCGTAGAAGGGGAGGCCCACAATGAGCAGTTCTTC. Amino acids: CASSVEGEAHNEQFF.

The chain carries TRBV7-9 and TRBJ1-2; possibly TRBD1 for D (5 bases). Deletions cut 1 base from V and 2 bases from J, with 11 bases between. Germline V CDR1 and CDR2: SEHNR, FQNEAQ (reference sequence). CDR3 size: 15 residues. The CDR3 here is CASSLVDTLNYGYTF. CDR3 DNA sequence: TGTGCCAGCAGCTTAGTGGACACGCTCAACTATGGCTACACCTTC.

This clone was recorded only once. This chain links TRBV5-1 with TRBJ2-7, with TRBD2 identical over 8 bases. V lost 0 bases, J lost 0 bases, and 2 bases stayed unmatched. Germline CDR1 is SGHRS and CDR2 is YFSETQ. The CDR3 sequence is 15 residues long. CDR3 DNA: TGCGCCAGCAGCTTGGCGGGAGGGCCCTCCTACGAGCAGTACTTC. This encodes CASSLAGGPSYEQYF.

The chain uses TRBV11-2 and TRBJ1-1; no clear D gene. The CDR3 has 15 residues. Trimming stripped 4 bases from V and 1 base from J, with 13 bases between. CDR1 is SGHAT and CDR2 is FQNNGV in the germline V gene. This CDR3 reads CASSSSWTANTEAFF. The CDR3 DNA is TGTGCCAGCAGCTCTTCCTGGACGGCGAACACTGAAGCTTTCTTT.

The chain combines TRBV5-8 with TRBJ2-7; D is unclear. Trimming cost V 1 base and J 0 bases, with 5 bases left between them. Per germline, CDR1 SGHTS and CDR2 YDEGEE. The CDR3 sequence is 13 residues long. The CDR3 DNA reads TGTGCCAGCAGCTTGCCTAACTCCTACGAGCAGTACTTC. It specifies CASSLPNSYEQYF.

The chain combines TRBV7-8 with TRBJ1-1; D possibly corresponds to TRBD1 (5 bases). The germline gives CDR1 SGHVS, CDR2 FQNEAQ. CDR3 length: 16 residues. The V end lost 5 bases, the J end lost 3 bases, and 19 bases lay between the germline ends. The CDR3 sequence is CASSPWRGGSDTEAFF. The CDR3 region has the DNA TGTGCCAGCAGCCCCTGGAGGGGAGGGTCTGACACTGAAGCTTTCTTT. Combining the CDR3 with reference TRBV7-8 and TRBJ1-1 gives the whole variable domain GAGVSQSPRYKVAKRGQDVALRCDPISGHVSLFWYQQALGQGPEFLTYFQNEAQLDKSGLPSDRFFAERPEGSVSTLKIQRTQQEDSAVYLCASSPWRGGSDTEAFFGQGTRLTVV.

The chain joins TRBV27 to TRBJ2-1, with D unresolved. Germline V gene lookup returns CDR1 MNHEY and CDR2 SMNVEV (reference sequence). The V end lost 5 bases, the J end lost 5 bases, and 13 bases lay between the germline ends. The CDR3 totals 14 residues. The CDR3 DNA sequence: TGTGCCAGCAGTGTCTGGCCAGGCCACAATGAGCAGTTCTTC. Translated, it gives CASSVWPGHNEQFF.

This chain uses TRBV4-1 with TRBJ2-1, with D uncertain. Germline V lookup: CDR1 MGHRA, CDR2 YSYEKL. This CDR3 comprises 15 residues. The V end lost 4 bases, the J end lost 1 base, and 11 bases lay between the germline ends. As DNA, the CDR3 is TGCGCCAGCAGCCCTCAAGATGGATCCTACAATGAGCAGTTCTTC. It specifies CASSPQDGSYNEQFF.

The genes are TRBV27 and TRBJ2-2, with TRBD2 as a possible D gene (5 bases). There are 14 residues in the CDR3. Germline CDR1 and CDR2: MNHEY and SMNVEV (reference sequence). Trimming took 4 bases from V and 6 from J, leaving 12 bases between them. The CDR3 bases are TGTGCCAGCAGTTCACTAGAAAATCCCGGGGAGCTGTTTTTT. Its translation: CASSSLENPGELFF.

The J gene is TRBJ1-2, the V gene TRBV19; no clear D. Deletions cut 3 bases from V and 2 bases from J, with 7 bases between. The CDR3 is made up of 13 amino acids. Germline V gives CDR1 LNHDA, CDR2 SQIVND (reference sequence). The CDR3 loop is CASSMMNNYGYTF. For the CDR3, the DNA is TGTGCCAGTAGTATGATGAACAACTATGGCTACACCTTC.